The source of this T cell receptor (beta chain) is a study of T cells in Graves' hyperthyroidism and ophthalmopathy. Study context: Peripheral blood specimens were obtained at initial diagnosis, prior to any treatment. The study's findings and limits: Most thyroid clonotypes that were expanded above 0.001 also turned up in blood.

This clonotype was detected only a few times. What it binds is unknown. The TCR beta CDR3 regions underwent amplification using RNA transcripts as the source. First-round RT-PCR with HTBI primers amplified the TCR CDR3 region. TCRdb called the multiplex PCR reads again in MiXCR, with one record for every CDR3 protein. The sample contains about 640,000 distinct CDR3 sequences, less than 25% of which appear only once. J was trimmed by 3 bases and V by 0 bases; bases with no gene match: 9. This CDR3 region has 18 residues. Germline values: CDR1 LNHNV, CDR2 YYDKDF (reference sequence). In the ophthalmopathy cohort, Clinical Activity Score was at least 3, NOSPECS grade at least 4, and duration under 3 months.

V is TRBV15 and J is TRBJ2-2, with 8 bases identical to TRBD1. The sequenced sample consisted of blood. This TCR derives from a man aged 30-40 years with Graves' ophthalmopathy. The CDR3 loop reads CATSRDPARGRDTGELFF. CDR3 nucleotides: TGTGCCACCAGCAGAGATCCCGCCAGGGGGCGCGACACCGGGGAGCTGTTTTTT.